The 23 T cell receptor beta chains in this list originate from one sample, sequenced in a study of blood T cell repertoires in COVID-19. The repertoire was sequenced with immunoSEQ multiplex PCR; TCRdb's copy has only in-frame clones and lacks some. The data contain 150,000 to 200,000 clones, 90% of them seen just once; the ten biggest clones take up approximately 0.64%. Sample: peripheral blood. These TCRs come from a middle-aged man with acute or convalescent COVID-19.

This clone appeared once. V gene TRBV7-6 combines with J gene TRBJ2-2; TRBD1 matches at 8 bases. The CDR3 sequence is 16 residues long. V trimming: 5 bases; J trimming: 3 bases; junction bases outside the gene matches: 8. Looked up from germline, CDR1 is SGHVS and CDR2 is FNYEAQ. This CDR3 is CASSKRTGHDTGELFF. CDR3 coding DNA: TGTGCCAGCAGCAAAAGGACAGGGCACGACACCGGGGAGCTGTTTTTT.

The chain couples TRBV2 to TRBJ2-1, with D perhaps TRBD2 (6 bases). CDR3 length: 13 amino acids. Trimming shortened V by 7 bases and J by 4 bases, and 11 bases separated the two germline ends. Germline V gives CDR1 SNHLY, CDR2 FYNNEI. The DNA of the CDR3 is TGTGCCAGCAACAGCGGGCCTTACAATGAGCAGTTCTTC. This translates into CASNSGPYNEQFF.

This clone was detected once. The rearrangement joins TRBV14 to TRBJ2-1; possibly TRBD1 for D (5 bases). The CDR3 totals 16 residues. V was trimmed by 0 bases and J by 4 bases, leaving 13 bases between them. Germline V gene sequence: CDR1 SGHDN, CDR2 FVKESK. The CDR3 nucleotides are TGTGCCAGCAGCCAAGATATAGGGGTGGGATACAATGAGCAGTTCTTC. The encoded protein is CASSQDIGVGYNEQFF.

This clone was detected once. The rearrangement joins TRBV10-3 to TRBJ1-1, with D uncertain. V lost 6 bases, J lost 5 bases, and 10 bases lay in between. Per germline, CDR1 ENHRY and CDR2 SYGVKD. There are 12 residues in the CDR3. CDR3 sequence: CAIRTQETEAFF. CDR3 DNA: TGTGCCATCAGGACGCAGGAAACTGAAGCTTTCTTT.

This clone was observed a single time. The chain is built from TRBV19 and TRBJ1-4; D gene ambiguous. This CDR3 spans 14 amino acids. The germline V gene encodes CDR1 LNHDA and CDR2 SQIVND (reference sequence). V was shortened by 4 bases and J by 7 bases, with 13 bases between the two germline ends. CDR3 DNA: TGTGCCAGTAGTAAAGGGAGCTCCGGTGAAAAACTGTTTTTT. Its translation: CASSKGSSGEKLFF.

This rearrangement joins TRBV28 to TRBJ2-5; the match to TRBD1 covers 7 bases. V dropped 5 bases and J dropped 1; count of bases not matched to a gene: 4. This CDR3 contains 14 residues. CDR1 and CDR2 (germline): MDHEN, SYDVKM. In DNA, the CDR3 is TGTGCCAGCAGTCAAGGGGACAGCCAAGAGACCCAGTACTTC. Encoded protein: CASSQGDSQETQYF.

This rearrangement joins TRBV19 to TRBJ2-1; 9 bases align to TRBD2. The trim removed 7 bases at V and 8 bases at J, leaving 12 bases unmatched. The CDR3 has 15 amino acids. CDR1 and CDR2 from the germline V gene are LNHDA and SQIVND (reference sequence). CDR3 nucleotide sequence: TGTGCCAGTACCTTTGGGAGCGGGGGGTTCGATGAGCAGTTCTTC. Translation: CASTFGSGGFDEQFF.

The rearrangement uses TRBV6-5 and TRBJ2-7; perhaps TRBD2 as D (6 bases). The CDR3 contains 13 residues. Trimming cost V 4 bases and J 3 bases, with 10 bases left between them. Germline assignment: CDR1 MNHEY and CDR2 SVGAGI. The CDR3 protein is CASSSTRIYEQYF. CDR3 sequence (DNA): TGTGCCAGCAGTTCGACTAGGATCTACGAGCAGTACTTC.

The J gene is TRBJ2-5, the V gene TRBV3-1 (or the pseudogene TRBV3-2); 7 bases are a match to TRBD1. The germline V gene encodes CDR1 LGHDT and CDR2 YNNKEL (reference sequence). This CDR3 spans 16 amino acids. The J segment lost 4 bases and the V segment lost 0 bases, leaving 8 bases of the junction unmatched. The CDR3 is CASSQDQGGLAETQYF. The CDR3 region has the DNA TGTGCCAGCAGCCAAGATCAAGGGGGCCTCGCAGAGACCCAGTACTTC.

The genes are TRBV7-3 and TRBJ2-3; 7 bases align to TRBD1. There are 15 residues in the CDR3. V lost 0 bases to trimming and J lost 2 bases; unmatched junction nucleotides: 2. CDR1 is SGHTA, CDR2 FQGTGA, per germline. Here the CDR3 DNA reads TGTGCCAGCAGCTTAACAGGGGGCCTCACAGATACGCAGTATTTT. It yields the protein CASSLTGGLTDTQYF. Based on the CDR3 plus reference TRBV7-3 and TRBJ2-3, the full variable domain is GAGVSQTPSNKVTEKGKYVELRCDPISGHTALYWYRQSLGQGPEFLIYFQGTGAADDSGLPNDRFFAVRPEGSVSTLKIQRTERGDSAVYLCASSLTGGLTDTQYFGPGTRLTVL.

This chain links TRBV10-3 with TRBJ2-2; 7 bases align to TRBD1. J was trimmed by 4 bases and V by 1 base; bases with no gene match: 3. Germline V gives CDR1 ENHRY, CDR2 SYGVKD. The CDR3 totals 15 residues. The CDR3 loop reads CAISELTGSTGELFF. CDR3 nucleotides: TGTGCCATCAGTGAGTTGACAGGGTCCACCGGGGAGCTGTTTTTT.

V and J are TRBV7-6 and TRBJ2-3; 9 nucleotides match TRBD2. Germline V gives CDR1 SGHVS, CDR2 FNYEAQ. After removal of 1 base from V and 3 bases from J, the junction contained 5 bases not matched to a gene. The CDR3 covers 16 residues. The CDR3 sequence is CASSLVRGGGTDTQYF. As DNA, the CDR3 is TGTGCCAGCAGCTTAGTCCGCGGGGGGGGGACAGATACGCAGTATTTT.

V is TRBV19 and J is TRBJ1-1; D perhaps matches TRBD1 (5 bases). The CDR3 totals 15 residues. The ends were cut back, 3 bases at V and 3 bases at J, with 14 bases in the middle. CDR1 and CDR2 from the germline V gene are LNHDA and SQIVND (reference sequence). As DNA, the CDR3 is TGTGCCAGTAGTATGGTGGCAGGGCTGTACACTGAAGCTTTCTTT. It yields the protein CASSMVAGLYTEAFF. Based on the CDR3 plus reference TRBV19 and TRBJ1-1, the full variable domain is DGGITQSPKYLFRKEGQNVTLSCEQNLNHDAMYWYRQDPGQGLRLIYYSQIVNDFQKGDIAEGYSVSREKKESFPLTVTSAQKNPTAFYLCASSMVAGLYTEAFFGQGTRLTVV.

This clone appeared once. The gene calls are TRBV5-1 and TRBJ2-7, with D possibly TRBD2 on 5 matching bases. This CDR3 has 14 amino acids. Germline CDR1 is SGHRS and CDR2 is YFSETQ. V was pared by 4 bases and J by 6 bases, with 17 bases between. CDR3 DNA: TGCGCCAGCAGCCCCACGGGAAGGCCTCTCGAGCAGTACGTC. Translated, it gives CASSPTGRPLEQYV.

V gene TRBV7-3 combines with J gene TRBJ2-1, with 8 bases that match TRBD2. CDR1 is SGHTA and CDR2 is FQGTGA in the germline V gene. There are 17 residues in the CDR3. Losses at the gene ends were 3 bases for V and 6 bases for J; bases not matched to a gene: 13. This CDR3 is CASSFTSSTGGVNEQFF. DNA of the CDR3: TGTGCCAGCAGCTTCACCTCCTCCACGGGAGGGGTCAATGAGCAGTTCTTC.

V usage is TRBV3-1 (or the pseudogene TRBV3-2) and J usage is TRBJ2-3; D perhaps matches TRBD2 (6 bases). Trimming cost V 4 bases and J 2 bases, with 10 bases left between them. Germline V lookup: CDR1 LGHDT, CDR2 YNNKEL (reference sequence). The CDR3 is made up of 14 amino acids. CDR3 nucleotide sequence: TGTGCCAGCAGCCCCCTGGACTACACAGATACGCAGTATTTT. It encodes CASSPLDYTDTQYF.

The chain links TRBV30 to TRBJ1-5; D not certain. Trimming pared 1 base from V and 3 bases from J, leaving 7 bases between. The CDR3 covers 13 residues. From germline, CDR1 is GTSNPN and CDR2 SVGIG (reference sequence). Here the CDR3 reads CAWSDSSNQPQHF. DNA for the CDR3: TGTGCCTGGAGTGACAGCTCCAATCAGCCCCAGCATTTT.

This sequence joins TRBV5-8 and TRBJ2-3; D might be TRBD2 (6 bases). CDR1 is SGHTS and CDR2 is YDEGEE in the germline V gene. The CDR3 runs to 14 residues. V lost 3 bases to trimming and J lost 8 bases, with 16 bases between them. CDR3 loop: CASSSGATGGTQYF. CDR3 nucleotide sequence: TGTGCCAGCAGCTCCGGGGCCACCGGGGGTACGCAGTATTTT. Based on the CDR3 plus reference TRBV5-8 and TRBJ2-3, the full variable domain is EAGVTQSPTHLIKTRGQQATLRCSPISGHTSVYWYQQALGLGLQFLLWYDEGEERNRGNFPPRFSGRQFPNYSSELNVNALELEDSALYLCASSSGATGGTQYFGPGTRLTVL.

The V gene is TRBV7-2, the J gene TRBJ2-3, with D possibly being TRBD2 (6 bases). Between the trimmed V and J ends, which lost 5 bases and 0 bases, there was a span of 9 bases. Per the germline V gene, CDR1 is SGHTA and CDR2 is FQGNSA. CDR3 size: 14 residues. CDR3 sequence reads: CASSPTSSTDTQYF. The DNA for the CDR3 is TGTGCCAGCAGCCCGACTAGTAGCACAGATACGCAGTATTTT.

This sequence joins TRBV29-1 and TRBJ1-2; D is unclear. The CDR3 runs 11 residues. Per the germline V gene, CDR1 is SQVTM and CDR2 is ANQGSEA. Trimming left V 4 bases short and J 5 bases short, with 8 bases between. The CDR3: CSVGPWYGYTF. DNA of the CDR3: TGCAGCGTTGGGCCCTGGTATGGCTACACCTTC.

The chain employs TRBV7-9 and TRBJ1-2; maybe TRBD1 (5 bases). Germline V gene sequence: CDR1 SEHNR, CDR2 FQNEAQ (reference sequence). The V gene lost 2 bases and the J gene lost 1 base, with 11 bases spanning the gap. The CDR3 contains 15 residues. CDR3 nucleotides: TGTGCCAGCAGCTTAACCCAGACAGTTAACTATGGCTACACCTTC. Encoded protein: CASSLTQTVNYGYTF. The full variable domain, its missing parts supplied by reference TRBV7-9 and TRBJ1-2, is DTGVSQNPRHKITKRGQNVTFRCDPISEHNRLYWYRQTLGQGPEFLTYFQNEAQLEKSRLLSDRFSAERPKGSFSTLEIQRTEQGDSAMYLCASSLTQTVNYGYTFGSGTRLTVV.

The J gene is TRBJ2-7, the V gene TRBV5-1; D may be TRBD2 (5 bases). Trimming removed 0 bases at V and 3 bases at J, with 7 bases between. Germline CDR1 is SGHRS and CDR2 is YFSETQ. The CDR3 runs 13 residues. As DNA, the CDR3 is TGCGCCAGCAGCTTGGGGGGAGTCTACGAGCAGTACGTC. This gives the protein CASSLGGVYEQYV.

V is TRBV19 and J is TRBJ2-1; maybe TRBD2 (5 bases). V lost 0 bases and J 0 bases, leaving 12 bases between the germline ends. The CDR3 runs to 17 residues. Germline lookup yields CDR1 LNHDA and CDR2 SQIVND (reference sequence). CDR3 nucleotide sequence: TGTGCCAGTAGTATAGAGGTTGGCGGGCGCTCCTACAATGAGCAGTTCTTC. Translating gives CASSIEVGGRSYNEQFF.